The next 18 T cell receptor beta chains were all read from a single sample in a study of cytomegalovirus exposure and HLA in healthy donors. Primers included in the PCR were 60 Vbeta and 13 Jbeta primers. This table comes from immunoSEQ multiplex PCR, and its TCRdb copy is limited to in-frame clones, with some not included. This specimen shows some 72,000 clones; the ten leading clones hold approximately 0.81%. Sequencing was carried out using PBMCs. These receptors all come from a boy between 10 and 17 years old in good health and CMV-seronegative.

The rearrangement joins TRBV6-5 to TRBJ1-6, with D maybe TRBD1 (6 bases). The CDR3 has 14 amino acids. CDR1 MNHEY and CDR2 SVGAGI come from the germline V gene. V gave up 6 bases and J gave up 10 bases, with 16 bases separating them. CDR3 nucleotide sequence: TGTGCCAGCAGACTCGGACAGATTGAATCACCCCTCCACTTT. Residues: CASRLGQIESPLHF.

This chain connects TRBV19 to TRBJ2-7; possible D gene TRBD1, 5 bases. CDR3 size: 15 residues. Germline loops: CDR1 LNHDA, CDR2 SQIVND (reference sequence). The germline V and J ends were trimmed by 5 bases and 3 bases, with 17 bases remaining between them. The chain's CDR3 is CASSPGWGTLYEQYF. CDR3 coding DNA: TGTGCCAGTAGTCCTGGATGGGGCACCCTCTACGAGCAGTACTTC.

CDR3 sequence: CASSLQGYGYTF. The CDR3 nucleotides read TGTGCCAGCAGTTTACAGGGATACGGCTACACCTTC. The chain joins TRBV2 to TRBJ1-2; a weak D match, TRBD1 (6 bases). This CDR3 has 12 amino acids. V lost 5 bases to trimming and J lost 8 bases, with 12 bases between them. The germline V gene has CDR1 SNHLY and CDR2 FYNNEI.

In DNA, the CDR3 is TGTGCCAGCACCCGGGGAAGTACTAACTATGGCTACACCTTC. It is translated as CASTRGSTNYGYTF. The V gene is TRBV5-4, the J gene TRBJ1-2; D is ambiguous. Germline V lookup: CDR1 SGHNT, CDR2 YYREEE (reference sequence). V was shortened by 6 bases and J by 0 bases, with 12 bases between the two germline ends. This CDR3 has 14 amino acids.

This chain uses TRBV27 with TRBJ1-1; D possibly corresponds to TRBD1 (6 bases). CDR1 MNHEY and CDR2 SMNVEV come from the germline V gene (reference sequence). V lost 2 bases and J 12 bases, leaving 22 bases between the germline ends. This CDR3 comprises 15 residues. CDR3 coding DNA: TGTGCCAGCAGTTTACGTCCAGGGGCGCGAGGGCAAACTTTCTTT. It encodes CASSLRPGARGQTFF.

The rearrangement uses TRBV5-4 and TRBJ1-1; possibly TRBD1 for D (6 bases). The germline V gene encodes CDR1 SGHNT and CDR2 YYREEE (reference sequence). Trimming removed 6 bases from V and 1 base from J, with 13 bases in between. The CDR3 covers 14 residues. The CDR3 sequence is CASTANRENTEAFF. The CDR3 bases are TGTGCCAGCACCGCCAACAGGGAGAACACTGAAGCTTTCTTT.

The chain joins TRBV6-5 to TRBJ2-3; 8 bases line up with TRBD2. This CDR3 is built from 16 residues. Germline V lookup: CDR1 MNHEY, CDR2 SVGAGI. V lost 0 bases to trimming and J lost 3 bases; unmatched junction nucleotides: 5. Written as DNA, the CDR3 is TGTGCCAGCAGTTACTCTAAAGCGGGGGAGACAGATACGCAGTATTTT. This encodes CASSYSKAGETDTQYF.

The chain joins TRBV6-5 to TRBJ2-7; TRBD2 matches at 15 bases. This CDR3 contains 15 residues. Germline-derived CDR1 and CDR2 are MNHEY and SVGAGI. With 5 bases clipped from V and 3 bases from J, the junction kept 2 bases outside the gene matches. CDR3 nucleotides: TGTGCCAGCAGTCCGGGACTAGCGGGAGGCTACGAGCAGTACTTC. This codes for CASSPGLAGGYEQYF.

This CDR3 is CASSVSRGQETQYF. In nucleotides, the CDR3 is TGTGCCAGCAGCGTAAGTCGGGGCCAAGAGACCCAGTACTTC. This sequence joins TRBV9 and TRBJ2-5; a possible D gene is TRBD2 (5 bases). V lost 1 base to trimming and J lost 1 base, with 8 bases between them. The CDR3 spans 14 residues. Germline V gene sequence: CDR1 SGDLS, CDR2 YYNGEE.

The rearrangement uses TRBV6-4 and TRBJ2-3, with TRBD2 identical over 11 bases. Germline assignment: CDR1 MRHNA and CDR2 SNTAGT. The CDR3 runs to 15 residues. With V trimmed by 3 bases and J by 3 bases, 2 bases remained unmatched. The CDR3 nucleotides are TGTGCCAGCAGTGAACTAGCGGGAGCTACAGATACGCAGTATTTT. Its translation is CASSELAGATDTQYF.

The chain joins TRBV6-5 to TRBJ2-7; D gene ambiguous. The CDR3 runs 14 residues. Between the trimmed V and J ends, which lost 5 bases and 3 bases, there was a span of 14 bases. Germline CDR1 MNHEY, CDR2 SVGAGI. The CDR3 coding sequence is TGTGCCAGCAGTCACAAGTCCCGCGGCTACGAGCAGTACTTC. This encodes CASSHKSRGYEQYF.

The chain is built from TRBV18 and TRBJ1-1; weak D call: TRBD1 (6 bases). V was pared by 3 bases and J by 1 base, with 9 bases between. In germline, CDR1 is KGHSH, CDR2 LQKENI. The CDR3 is 14 residues long. CDR3 region: CASSPKTGNTEAFF. Here the CDR3 DNA reads TGTGCCAGCTCACCCAAGACAGGGAACACTGAAGCTTTCTTT.

J is TRBJ1-2 and V is TRBV5-6; maybe TRBD1 (6 bases). V was trimmed by 4 bases and J by 5 bases, leaving 18 bases between them. The CDR3 covers 15 residues. The germline CDR1 and CDR2 sequences are SGHDT and YYEEEE. CDR3 loop: CASSLLQGLLYGYTF. DNA for the CDR3: TGTGCCAGCAGCCTATTACAGGGTCTCCTATATGGCTACACCTTC. The whole variable domain, filled in from reference TRBV5-6 and TRBJ1-2, reads DAGVTQSPTHLIKTRGQQVTLRCSPKSGHDTVSWYQQALGQGPQFIFQYYEEEERQRGNFPDRFSGHQFPNYSSELNVNALLLGDSALYLCASSLLQGLLYGYTFGSGTRLTVV.

CDR3 sequence: CASSFGQPYGYTF. CDR3 sequence (DNA): TGCGCCAGCAGCTTCGGACAGCCCTATGGCTACACCTTC. The chain carries TRBV5-1 and TRBJ1-2; a possible D gene is TRBD1 (6 bases). Trimming took off 2 bases at V and 4 bases at J, with 9 bases between the two ends. This CDR3 has 13 amino acids. Germline CDR1 and CDR2: SGHRS and YFSETQ.

The chain carries TRBV5-1 and TRBJ2-7; a possible D gene is TRBD2 (6 bases). The V gene's germline CDR1 is SGHRS and CDR2 YFSETQ. Trimming removed 3 bases from V and 4 bases from J, with 11 bases in between. This CDR3 spans 13 amino acids. This CDR3 reads CASSWGDRYEQYF. The DNA of the CDR3 is TGCGCCAGCAGCTGGGGGGACCGTTACGAGCAGTACTTC.

The V call is TRBV7-6, the J call TRBJ2-7; TRBD1 matches 7 bases. CDR3 size: 14 residues. J lost 3 bases, V lost 5 bases, and 7 bases had no gene match. Germline V CDR1 and CDR2: SGHVS, FNYEAQ. This CDR3 reads CASSPDDRDYEQYF. As DNA, the CDR3 is TGTGCCAGCAGCCCGGATGACAGGGACTACGAGCAGTACTTC.

The rearrangement links TRBV6-5 to TRBJ2-7, with 8 bases that match TRBD2. This CDR3 spans 15 amino acids. Germline V gene sequence: CDR1 MNHEY, CDR2 SVGAGI. The ends lost 2 bases at V and 2 bases at J; junction bases unmatched: 5. CDR3 sequence reads: CASSYRSGSPYEQYF. The CDR3 DNA reads TGTGCCAGCAGTTACCGGAGCGGGAGCCCCTACGAGCAGTACTTC.

V gene TRBV4-1 combines with J gene TRBJ2-7; unclear D gene. The ends were cut back, 0 bases at V and 2 bases at J, with 8 bases in the middle. Germline loops: CDR1 MGHRA, CDR2 YSYEKL. This CDR3 comprises 14 residues. The CDR3 spells CASSQDFPAYEQYF. CDR3 nucleotide sequence: TGCGCCAGCAGCCAAGATTTCCCGGCCTACGAGCAGTACTTC.